This TCR beta chain derives from a study of cytomegalovirus exposure and HLA in healthy donors. Study observations and caveats: Later analysis showed TCR association rates varying by HLA locus, highest for DRB1 and lowest for HLA-C.

Concerning this clone itself: Its specificity is unknown.

In germline, CDR1 is MDHEN, CDR2 SYDVKM. V gave up 10 bases and J gave up 4 bases, with 22 bases separating them. The CDR3 has 15 amino acids. 60 Vbeta and 13 Jbeta primers were used in PCR. Data came from immunoSEQ multiplex PCR; TCRdb stores just in-frame clones and leaves some out. Here the sample spans approximately 150,000 clones, 55% to 80% being singletons. This chain uses TRBV28 with TRBJ1-1, with D possibly being TRBD1 (5 bases). Material for sequencing was PBMCs. The TCR was taken from a woman aged 55-70 years in good health and CMV-seropositive. The CDR3 sequence is CATANGGGWITEAFF. As DNA, the CDR3 is TGTGCCACCGCAAATGGGGGAGGTTGGATCACTGAAGCTTTCTTT.